Below, one T cell receptor beta chain is given with its context. These data come from a study of blood T cell repertoires in COVID-19. The CDR3 contains 17 residues. Looked up from germline, CDR1 is LNHDA and CDR2 is SQIVND (reference sequence). J lost 3 bases, V lost 7 bases, and 15 bases had no gene match. Some clones are missing from TCRdb's copy, which holds only in-frame ones; the method was immunoSEQ multiplex PCR. The repertoire holds some 88,000 clones, with roughly 83% as singletons. V is TRBV19 and J is TRBJ1-1, with 9 nucleotides matching TRBD1. This TCR derives from a human donor in a cohort sampled during active COVID-19. The specimen was peripheral blood. The CDR3 protein is CASKSPWGQGEYTEAFF. In DNA, the CDR3 is TGTGCCAGTAAATCACCTTGGGGACAGGGAGAGTACACTGAAGCTTTCTTT.